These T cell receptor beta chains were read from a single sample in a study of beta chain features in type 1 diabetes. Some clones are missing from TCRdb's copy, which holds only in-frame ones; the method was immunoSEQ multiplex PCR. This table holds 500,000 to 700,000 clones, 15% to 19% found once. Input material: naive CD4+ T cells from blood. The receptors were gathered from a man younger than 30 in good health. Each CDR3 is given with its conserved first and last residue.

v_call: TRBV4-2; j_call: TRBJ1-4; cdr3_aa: CASRRSNEKLFF
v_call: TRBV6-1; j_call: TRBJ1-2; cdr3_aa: CASSETRTRIGPLGGYTF
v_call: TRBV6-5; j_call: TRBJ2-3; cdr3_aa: CASSYRQGTDTQYF
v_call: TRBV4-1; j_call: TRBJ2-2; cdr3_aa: CASSQGASGKVGRELFF
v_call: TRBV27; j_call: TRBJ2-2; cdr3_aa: CASSFVPGQTTGELFF
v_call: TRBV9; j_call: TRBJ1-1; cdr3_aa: CASSVAGDPEAFF
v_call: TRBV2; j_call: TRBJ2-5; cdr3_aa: CATINRGETQYF
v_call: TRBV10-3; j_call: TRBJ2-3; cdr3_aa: CAISDFKGQGGDTQYF
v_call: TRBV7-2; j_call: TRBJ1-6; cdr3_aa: CASSVGPPGISYNSPLHF
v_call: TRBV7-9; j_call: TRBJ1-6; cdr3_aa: CASSFRQGANSPLHF